Presented here are 21 T cell receptor beta chains from one specimen sequenced in a study of T cell responses to AZD1222 COVID-19 vaccine. Sequencing used immunoSEQ multiplex PCR; TCRdb keeps in-frame clones, though not all of them. In the table there are about 130,000 clones, about nine tenths of which are singletons. Source: peripheral blood, taken on day 0 of AZD1222 vaccination. The receptors derive from an adult in good health.

The chain couples TRBV7-2 to TRBJ2-7; D not certain. Germline loops: CDR1 SGHTA, CDR2 FQGNSA. Trimming cost V 2 bases and J 1 base, with 3 bases left between them. The CDR3 has 12 amino acids. In DNA form, the CDR3 reads TGTGCCAGCAGCTTAATGTCCTACGAGCAGTACTTC. It specifies CASSLMSYEQYF.

The V call is TRBV2, the J call TRBJ1-5; D may be TRBD1 (5 bases). The CDR3 contains 13 residues. Trimming stripped 9 bases from V and 6 bases from J, with 15 bases between. CDR1 and CDR2 (germline): SNHLY, FYNNEI. CDR3 loop: CASRGEGGQPQHF. The CDR3 coding sequence is TGTGCCAGTCGGGGGGAGGGCGGTCAGCCCCAGCATTTT.

V gene TRBV12-5 combines with J gene TRBJ2-1; D is possibly TRBD1 or TRBD2 (5 bases each). CDR1 is LGHNT and CDR2 is FRNRAP in the germline V gene. V was pared by 6 bases and J by 8 bases, with 23 bases between. The CDR3 loop spans 16 amino acids. CDR3 sequence reads: CASGPGTTGRLDEQFF. CDR3 DNA sequence: TGTGCTAGTGGACCAGGGACGACGGGGCGGTTGGATGAGCAGTTCTTC.

The chain uses TRBV9 and TRBJ2-7; TRBD1 or TRBD2 may be the D gene (6 bases each). With 3 bases removed from V and 0 bases from J, the gap between germline ends came to 16 bases. Per germline, CDR1 SGDLS and CDR2 YYNGEE. The CDR3 length is 16 residues. The DNA of the CDR3 is TGTGCCAGCAGCGCGCGGGACATAACTTTCTCCTACGAGCAGTACTTC. This gives the protein CASSARDITFSYEQYF.

The sample holds one count of this clone. The chain recombines TRBV5-1 with TRBJ1-1; D gene uncertain. Germline assignment: CDR1 SGHRS and CDR2 YFSETQ. The CDR3 totals 12 residues. V gave up 2 bases and J gave up 5 bases, with 7 bases separating them. DNA for the CDR3: TGCGCCAGCAGCTTTGAGAGTACTGAAGCTTTCTTT. It translates to CASSFESTEAFF.

The sample holds one count of this clone. This sequence joins TRBV2 and TRBJ2-7, with a possible D match to TRBD1 (5 bases). Germline V gives CDR1 SNHLY, CDR2 FYNNEI. The CDR3 length is 14 residues. V shed 6 bases and J shed 3 bases, with 15 bases lying between them. The CDR3 here is CASSPYQGSYEQYF. The CDR3 nucleotides are TGTGCCAGCAGCCCTTACCAGGGAAGCTACGAGCAGTACTTC.

V gene TRBV28 combines with J gene TRBJ1-4, with D perhaps TRBD1 (5 bases). Germline values: CDR1 MDHEN, CDR2 SYDVKM. V was clipped by 5 bases and J by 1 base, with 14 bases between them. This CDR3 spans 16 amino acids. This CDR3 is CASSPRGDGTNEKLFF. Here the CDR3 DNA reads TGTGCCAGCAGTCCCCGCGGGGACGGAACTAATGAAAAACTGTTTTTT.

This clone was observed once. This chain uses TRBV6-2 or TRBV6-3 with TRBJ1-6, with D possibly being TRBD1 (5 bases). The CDR3 has 20 residues. Trimming took 4 bases from V and 0 from J, leaving 22 bases between them. Germline V gives CDR1 MNHEY, CDR2 SVGEGT. CDR3 protein: CASSFPGAQAASSYNSPLHF. In nucleotides, the CDR3 is TGTGCCAGCAGTTTCCCTGGGGCCCAGGCGGCGAGCTCCTATAATTCACCCCTCCACTTT.

The chain carries TRBV28 and TRBJ1-6, with 8 bases that match TRBD1. Unmatched junction bases numbered 7, after V lost 6 bases and J lost 0 bases. Germline CDR1 reads MDHEN; CDR2 reads SYDVKM. The CDR3 is made up of 17 amino acids. CDR3 region: CASSKPDRGSYNSPLHF. Here the CDR3 DNA reads TGTGCCAGCAGCAAACCTGACAGGGGCTCCTATAATTCACCCCTCCACTTT.

The genes are TRBV29-1 and TRBJ1-1; a possible D gene is TRBD1 (5 bases). This CDR3 contains 12 residues. The ends were cut back, 5 bases at V and 5 bases at J, with 12 bases in the middle. Germline CDR1 is SQVTM and CDR2 is ANQGSEA. DNA for the CDR3: TGCAGCGTTAGGGGTTTGGGGACTGAAGCTTTCTTT. Protein sequence: CSVRGLGTEAFF.

The chain joins TRBV30 to TRBJ2-1, with 10 positions matching TRBD1. The CDR3 is 16 amino acids. J lost 0 bases, V lost 3 bases, and 5 bases had no gene match. CDR1 is GTSNPN, CDR2 SVGIG, per germline (reference sequence). Here the CDR3 reads CAWRIRTGGSYNEQFF. In nucleotides, the CDR3 is TGTGCCTGGAGAATACGGACAGGGGGCTCCTACAATGAGCAGTTCTTC.

The chain employs TRBV5-1 and TRBJ1-1; 7 bases are shared with TRBD1. This CDR3 is 14 amino acids long. Germline CDR1 is SGHRS and CDR2 is YFSETQ. V lost 4 bases and J lost 11; bases outside the gene matches: 14. The CDR3 bases are TGCGCCAGCAGCCCTGACCAGGGGGGCACTGGGGCTTTCTTT. Encoded protein: CASSPDQGGTGAFF.

V is TRBV23-1 and J is TRBJ2-7; D perhaps matches TRBD1 (5 bases). TRBV23-1 is an ORF for which the function is uncertain. This CDR3 comprises 12 residues. V shed 3 bases and J shed 8 bases, with 11 bases lying between them. The CDR3 loop is CASSHYRLKQYF. CDR3 DNA: TGCGCCAGCAGTCATTACAGGTTAAAGCAGTACTTC.

The chain is built from TRBV18 and TRBJ2-7, with 7 bases aligning to TRBD2. The CDR3 is made up of 13 amino acids. The junction had 2 bases not matched to a gene; V was cut back by 0 bases and J by 6 bases. CDR1 and CDR2 (germline): KGHSH, LQKENI. CDR3 sequence reads: CASSPPGGSEQYF. The DNA of the CDR3 is TGTGCCAGCTCACCACCGGGGGGGAGCGAGCAGTACTTC.

J is TRBJ1-6 and V is TRBV6-4, with D hard to call. The CDR3 covers 12 residues. V lost 2 bases and J 8 bases, leaving 4 bases between the germline ends. The germline gives CDR1 MRHNA, CDR2 SNTAGT. CDR3 region: CASSDGDSPLHF. CDR3 in DNA: TGTGCCAGCAGTGACGGAGATTCACCCCTCCACTTT.

This chain's CDR3 is CASSLAGTEKNAEAFF. CDR3 coding DNA: TGTGCCAGCAGCTTAGCGGGGACGGAGAAAAATGCTGAAGCTTTCTTT. This chain joins TRBV7-2 and TRBJ1-1, with D possibly matching TRBD1 (5 bases). CDR3 size: 16 residues. Trimming removed 0 bases at V and 6 bases at J, with 17 bases between. Per the germline V gene, CDR1 is SGHTA and CDR2 is FQGNSA.

The genes are TRBV2 and TRBJ1-2; no clear D. The V end lost 6 bases, the J end lost 8 bases, and 13 bases lay between the germline ends. CDR1 is SNHLY, CDR2 FYNNEI, per germline. This CDR3 has 12 residues. CDR3 nucleotide sequence: TGTGCCAGCAGCCTAAGGGTATTCGGCTACACCTTC. Its protein is CASSLRVFGYTF.

The chain joins TRBV11-3 to TRBJ1-2; D remains ambiguous. The CDR3 loop spans 9 amino acids. Germline V gives CDR1 SGHNT, CDR2 YENEEA. The ends were cut back, 11 bases at V and 6 bases at J, with 7 bases in the middle. CDR3 nucleotide sequence: TGTGCCGGGAATAATGGCTACACCTTC. It codes for CAGNNGYTF.

This clone was counted between two and nine times. V is TRBV27 and J is TRBJ2-1, with a tentative D call TRBD1 (6 bases). Per the germline V gene, CDR1 is MNHEY and CDR2 is SMNVEV (reference sequence). The V gene lost 8 bases and the J gene lost 10 bases, with 24 bases spanning the gap. The CDR3 extends over 15 amino acids. The CDR3 loop reads CASRVETGVVEEQFF. The CDR3 DNA sequence: TGTGCCAGCCGGGTGGAGACAGGAGTCGTCGAAGAGCAGTTCTTC.

This clone was detected only once. The V and J genes are TRBV7-2 and TRBJ2-7; D possibly uses TRBD1 or TRBD2 (6 bases each). The CDR3 consists of 17 residues. Between the trimmed V and J ends, which lost 1 base and 4 bases, there was a span of 20 bases. Germline loops: CDR1 SGHTA, CDR2 FQGNSA. CDR3 region: CASSLVSGATARYEQYF. As DNA, the CDR3 is TGTGCCAGCAGCTTAGTTTCGGGGGCCACGGCCAGATACGAGCAGTACTTC.

This sequence joins TRBV6-6 and TRBJ2-7; 8 positions match TRBD1. V trimming: 5 bases; J trimming: 4 bases; junction bases outside the gene matches: 10. The length of the CDR3 is 15 residues. Germline V CDR1 and CDR2: MNHNY, SVGAGI (reference sequence). Here the CDR3 reads CASSDRTGYPYEQYF. The CDR3 region has the DNA TGTGCCAGCAGTGACAGGACAGGGTACCCTTACGAGCAGTACTTC.